This T cell receptor (beta chain) is drawn from a study of cytomegalovirus exposure and HLA in healthy donors. Looking at the study overall: Counted in an early data release were 75 million to 85 million unique TCRs from HLA-typed donors.

Details on this clone: Its target is unknown.

Trimming left V 4 bases short and J 6 bases short, with 18 bases between. From germline, CDR1 is SGHAT and CDR2 FQNNGV. The CDR3 runs 15 residues. Vbeta (60) and Jbeta (13) primers were used in the PCR. Some clones are missing from TCRdb's copy, which holds only in-frame ones; the method was immunoSEQ multiplex PCR. The sample yields around 260,000 clones, 80% seen once. There were likely unrecorded immune exposures, though donors were nominally healthy when sampled. Study conclusions and caveats: Sequencing artifact likely explains a cluster of highly shared sequence variants. More than 150 TCR beta chains were listed as cytomegalovirus-associated.

The TCR sequence derives from a girl aged 2-10 years in good health and CMV-seronegative. What was sequenced was PBMCs. The J gene is TRBJ1-1, the V gene TRBV11-2; D unresolved. CDR3 nucleotide sequence: TGTGCCAGCAGCTCCGTCGGGAGGGAAGGTCCTGAAGCTTTCTTT. This sequence encodes CASSSVGREGPEAFF.